This entry describes one T cell receptor (beta chain). This CDR3 is built from 14 residues. CDR1 MNHEY and CDR2 SMNVEV come from the germline V gene (reference sequence). The junction had 8 bases not matched to a gene; V was cut back by 5 bases and J by 8 bases. The data originate from a study of shared clonotypes between healthy human individuals. Assay used: immunoSEQ multiplex PCR; TCRdb lists only in-frame clones, some missing. The sample lists over 2 million clones; 85% to 95% were seen once. The TCR sequence derives from a man aged 18 to 30 in good health. Sequencing input: naive CD4+ T cells sorted from blood. Subset meaning: CD45RA+ positively selected. The chain employs TRBV27 and TRBJ1-4; 7 positions agree with TRBD1. CDR3 loop: CASSPGQAGEKLFF. Here the CDR3 DNA reads TGTGCCAGCAGTCCCGGACAGGCGGGGGAAAAACTGTTTTTT.